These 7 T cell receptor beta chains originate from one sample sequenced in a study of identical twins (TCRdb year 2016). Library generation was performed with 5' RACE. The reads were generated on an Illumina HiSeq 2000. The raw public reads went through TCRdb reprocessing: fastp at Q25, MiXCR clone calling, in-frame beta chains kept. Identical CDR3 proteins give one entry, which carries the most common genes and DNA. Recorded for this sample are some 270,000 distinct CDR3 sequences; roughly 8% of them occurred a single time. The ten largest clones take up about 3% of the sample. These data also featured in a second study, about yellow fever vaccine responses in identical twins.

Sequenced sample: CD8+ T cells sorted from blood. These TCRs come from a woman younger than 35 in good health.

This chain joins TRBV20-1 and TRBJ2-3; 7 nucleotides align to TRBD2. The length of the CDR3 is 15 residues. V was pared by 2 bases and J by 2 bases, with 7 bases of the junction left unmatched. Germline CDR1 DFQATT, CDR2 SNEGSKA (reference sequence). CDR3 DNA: TGCAGTGCTAGATCGCTGAGCGGGACCACAGATACGCAGTATTTT. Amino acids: CSARSLSGTTDTQYF.

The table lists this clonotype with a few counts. CDR3 bases: TGCAGTGCTTACAAAGACAATGAGCAGTTCTTC. Translating it yields CSAYKDNEQFF. The chain carries TRBV20-1 and TRBJ2-1; D ambiguous. The CDR3 is made up of 11 amino acids. With 5 bases removed from V and 5 bases from J, the gap between germline ends came to 7 bases. Germline V gene sequence: CDR1 DFQATT, CDR2 SNEGSKA (reference sequence).

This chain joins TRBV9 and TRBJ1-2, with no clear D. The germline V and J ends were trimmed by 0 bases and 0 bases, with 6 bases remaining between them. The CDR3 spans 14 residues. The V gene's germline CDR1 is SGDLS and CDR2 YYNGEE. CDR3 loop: CASSVGPPNYGYTF. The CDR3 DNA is TGTGCCAGCAGCGTAGGGCCTCCTAACTATGGCTACACCTTC.

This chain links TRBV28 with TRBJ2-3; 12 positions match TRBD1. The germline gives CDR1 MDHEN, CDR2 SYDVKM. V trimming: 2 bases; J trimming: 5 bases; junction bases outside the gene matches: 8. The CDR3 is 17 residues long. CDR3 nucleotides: TGTGCCAGCAGTTTAGTGGGACAGGGGGCGCCCATAGATACGCAGTATTTT. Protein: CASSLVGQGAPIDTQYF.

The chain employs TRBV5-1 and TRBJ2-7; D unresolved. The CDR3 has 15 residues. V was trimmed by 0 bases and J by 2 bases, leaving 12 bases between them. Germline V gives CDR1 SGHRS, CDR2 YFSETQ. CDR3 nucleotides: TGCGCCAGCAGCTTGGTGGTAGCTACTACCTACGAGCAGTACTTC. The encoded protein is CASSLVVATTYEQYF.

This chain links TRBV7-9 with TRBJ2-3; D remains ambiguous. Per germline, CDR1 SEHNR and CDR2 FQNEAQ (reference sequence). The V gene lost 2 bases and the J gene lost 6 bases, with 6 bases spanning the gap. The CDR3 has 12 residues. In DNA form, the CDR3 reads TGTGCCAGCAGCTTAAGGCTGGATACGCAGTATTTT. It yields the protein CASSLRLDTQYF.

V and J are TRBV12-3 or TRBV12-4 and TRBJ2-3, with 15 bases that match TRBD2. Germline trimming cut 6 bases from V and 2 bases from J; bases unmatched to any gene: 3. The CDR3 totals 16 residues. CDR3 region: CASRGLAGGHTDTQYF. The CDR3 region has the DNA TGTGCCAGCAGGGGACTAGCGGGAGGTCACACAGATACGCAGTATTTT.